The text below deals with one TCR beta chain. Its matching antigen is unknown. TCR beta CDR3 region amplification was performed from RNA transcripts. TCR CDR3 regions were first amplified by RT-PCR with HTBI primers. MiXCR, run by TCRdb on the multiplex PCR reads, gives a single entry per CDR3 protein. The data contain 370,000 or so distinct CDR3 sequences, around 16% of them singletons. These data originate in a study of T cells in Graves' hyperthyroidism and ophthalmopathy. About the research overall: At initial diagnosis, before any treatment had begun, peripheral blood was obtained. The study, taken as a whole, reports: The blood repertoire included most of the expanded thyroid clonotypes above 0.001.

Patients were aged 18 to 65, had disease duration under 2 months, and had newly diagnosed hyperthyroidism. V lost 3 bases and J lost 5; bases outside the gene matches: 4. The CDR3 has 14 residues. Germline CDR1 reads LGHNA; CDR2 reads YNFKEQ. The rearrangement joins TRBV4-2 to TRBJ2-5, with 9 positions matching TRBD1. Sequencing used blood. This TCR came from a woman younger than 30 with Graves' hyperthyroidism that later progressed to Graves' ophthalmopathy. CDR3 in DNA: TGTGCCAGCAGCCAGGGACAGGGCGGTGAGACCCAGTACTTC. Its protein product is CASSQGQGGETQYF.